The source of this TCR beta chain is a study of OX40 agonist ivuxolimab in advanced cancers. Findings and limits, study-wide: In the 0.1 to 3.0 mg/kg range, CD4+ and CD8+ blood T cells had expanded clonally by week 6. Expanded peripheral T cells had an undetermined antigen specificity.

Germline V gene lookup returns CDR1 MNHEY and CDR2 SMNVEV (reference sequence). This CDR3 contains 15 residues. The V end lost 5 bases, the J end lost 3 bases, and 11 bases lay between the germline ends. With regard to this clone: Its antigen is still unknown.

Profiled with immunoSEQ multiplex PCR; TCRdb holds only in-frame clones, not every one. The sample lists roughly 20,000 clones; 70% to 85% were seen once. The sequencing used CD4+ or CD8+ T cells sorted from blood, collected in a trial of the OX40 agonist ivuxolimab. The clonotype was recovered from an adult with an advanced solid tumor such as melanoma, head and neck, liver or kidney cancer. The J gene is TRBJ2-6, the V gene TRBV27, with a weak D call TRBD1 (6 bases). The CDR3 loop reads CASSIGGSGANVLTF. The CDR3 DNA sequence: TGTGCCAGCAGTATAGGGGGAAGTGGGGCCAACGTCCTGACTTTC.